This T cell receptor (beta chain) is drawn from a study of shared clonotypes between healthy human individuals. CDR1 is SGHVS, CDR2 FQNEAQ, per germline. The CDR3 contains 16 residues. V lost 1 base and J lost 5; bases outside the gene matches: 8. Naive CD8 cells were CD45RO-negative, positively selected for CCR7, excluding terminally differentiated effector memory CD45RA+ cells. Assay used: immunoSEQ multiplex PCR; TCRdb lists only in-frame clones, some missing. The sample has some 2 million clones; about 95% are singletons. The source material was naive CD8+ T cells sorted from blood. The rearrangement uses TRBV7-8 and TRBJ2-7; 10 positions match TRBD1. The sequence came from a man between 18 and 29 years old in good health. For the CDR3, the DNA is TGTGCCAGCAGCTTAGTCGATGGGACAGGGGTCGACGAGCAGTACTTC. Amino acid sequence: CASSLVDGTGVDEQYF.